Each of the 25 T cell receptor beta chains below was sequenced from the same sample in a study of CD8+ T cells in alopecia areata. Following extraction, RNA underwent reverse transcription to cDNA, which served as the sequencing template. TCRdb's table, derived via immunoSEQ multiplex PCR, lists solely in-frame clones and lacks some. This sample has over 250,000 clones, with around 64% found just once. The treatment denotes: oral pan-JAK inhibitor, 5-10 mg twice daily. Sample: CD4+ T cells sorted from blood, taken at roughly week 53, from a patient treated with tofacitinib. All receptors come from a human donor with alopecia areata.

The CDR3 DNA sequence: TGTGCCATTAGCGGGGGGACCTACGAGCAGTACTTC. This codes for CAISGGTYEQYF. This rearrangement joins TRBV6-6 to TRBJ2-7, with 10 bases matching TRBD2. The V gene end was trimmed by 10 bases and the J gene end by 2 bases; junction bases not matched to a gene: 2. The CDR3 is 12 amino acids. The germline V gene encodes CDR1 MNHNY and CDR2 SVGAGI (reference sequence).

This chain uses TRBV15 with TRBJ2-7; TRBD1 aligns across 7 bases. With 1 base clipped from V and 6 bases from J, the junction kept 6 bases outside the gene matches. CDR3 length: 14 amino acids. Germline V gene lookup returns CDR1 LNHNV and CDR2 YYDKDF (reference sequence). The CDR3 nucleotides are TGTGCCACCAGCAGAGGGGGGACAGAGTCCGAGCAGTACTTC. It yields the protein CATSRGGTESEQYF. The full variable domain, with the rest looked up from reference TRBV15 and TRBJ2-7, is DAMVIQNPRYQVTQFGKPVTLSCSQTLNHNVMYWYQQKSSQAPKLLFHYYDKDFNNEADTPDNFQSRRPNTSFCFLDIRSPGLGDTAMYLCATSRGGTESEQYFGPGTRLTVT.

This clone came up once. J is TRBJ1-5 and V is TRBV25-1, with D tentatively TRBD1 (6 bases). The CDR3 has 14 amino acids. V shed 4 bases and J shed 3 bases, with 10 bases lying between them. CDR1 MGHDK and CDR2 SYGVNS come from the germline V gene. In DNA form, the CDR3 reads TGTGCCAGCAGTGCGCACAGGGCCAATCAGCCCCAGCATTTT. It yields the protein CASSAHRANQPQHF.

This clone was picked up a small number of times. At the DNA level, this CDR3 is encoded by other sequences in the same sample as well. This sequence joins TRBV5-1 and TRBJ2-7; D is unclear. This CDR3 spans 14 amino acids. V lost 0 bases and J 0 bases, leaving 7 bases between the germline ends. Germline V CDR1 and CDR2: SGHRS, YFSETQ. The CDR3 spells CASSLGGSSYEQYF. The CDR3 coding sequence is TGCGCCAGCAGCTTGGGCGGCAGCTCCTACGAGCAGTACTTC.

A few counts support this clone. This chain joins TRBV11-2 and TRBJ2-7, with TRBD1 identical over 9 bases. The germline CDR1 and CDR2 sequences are SGHAT and FQNNGV. V lost 3 bases and J lost 3; bases outside the gene matches: 3. The CDR3 runs to 14 residues. Here the CDR3 reads CASSFTGGFYEQYF. Here the CDR3 DNA reads TGTGCCAGCAGCTTTACAGGGGGCTTCTACGAGCAGTACTTC.

This chain links TRBV10-3 with TRBJ2-1, with D possibly matching TRBD2 (5 bases). Germline CDR1 and CDR2: ENHRY and SYGVKD. With 6 bases removed from V and 10 bases from J, the gap between germline ends came to 13 bases. This CDR3 spans 12 amino acids. The chain's CDR3 is CAISDQRLEQFF. The CDR3 bases are TGTGCCATCAGCGACCAGCGGTTGGAGCAGTTCTTC.

The CDR3 DNA is TGCAGCGTTTTCTCGCTGGCCTATGGCTACACCTTC. This encodes CSVFSLAYGYTF. The genes are TRBV29-1 and TRBJ1-2; D unclear. The CDR3 consists of 12 residues. The germline gives CDR1 SQVTM, CDR2 ANQGSEA. Trimming took 5 bases from V and 4 from J, leaving 11 bases between them.

Only a few counts were recorded for this clone. CDR3 loop: CASRPGRGSSYEQYF. Here the CDR3 DNA reads TGCGCCAGCCGCCCCGGACGGGGGAGCTCCTACGAGCAGTACTTC. This chain joins TRBV5-1 and TRBJ2-7; a weak D match, TRBD2 (6 bases). This CDR3 is built from 15 residues. The germline V and J ends were trimmed by 7 bases and 0 bases, with 17 bases remaining between them. Germline values: CDR1 SGHRS, CDR2 YFSETQ.

The chain employs TRBV27 and TRBJ1-2; 8 nucleotides agree with TRBD1. V was clipped by 6 bases and J by 4 bases; unmatched bases: 1. The CDR3 extends over 12 amino acids. The V gene's germline CDR1 is MNHEY and CDR2 SMNVEV (reference sequence). The CDR3 DNA reads TGTGCCAGCAGAGGACAGGGCTATGGCTACACCTTC. Its translation: CASRGQGYGYTF.

The chain carries TRBV9 and TRBJ2-2; 7 positions match TRBD2. CDR1 is SGDLS and CDR2 is YYNGEE in the germline V gene. V lost 5 bases to trimming and J lost 0 bases; unmatched junction nucleotides: 7. The CDR3 has 16 amino acids. The CDR3 coding sequence is TGTGCCAGCAGTGAATTAGGACTAGCGAACACCGGGGAGCTGTTTTTT. The encoded protein is CASSELGLANTGELFF.

With regard to this clone: Other DNA sequences of this sample code for an identical CDR3. This chain joins TRBV29-1 and TRBJ2-5; unclear D gene. V was clipped by 7 bases and J by 5 bases, with 2 bases between them. Germline assignment: CDR1 SQVTM and CDR2 ANQGSEA. The CDR3 sequence is 8 residues long. The CDR3 loop reads CSAETQYF. DNA for the CDR3: TGCAGCGCTGAGACCCAGTACTTC.

The V and J genes are TRBV4-1 and TRBJ1-5; D uncertain. V gave up 4 bases and J gave up 6 bases, with 13 bases separating them. This CDR3 comprises 14 residues. Germline CDR1 reads MGHRA; CDR2 reads YSYEKL. CDR3 in amino acids: CASSPVKAGQPQHF. The CDR3 nucleotides read TGCGCCAGCAGCCCGGTGAAAGCGGGTCAGCCCCAGCATTTT.

To note about this clone: Different DNA sequences within this sample yield the same CDR3. The chain uses TRBV14 and TRBJ1-1; D is uncertain. The CDR3 is made up of 14 amino acids. V gave up 1 base and J gave up 4 bases, with 10 bases separating them. In germline, CDR1 is SGHDN, CDR2 FVKESK. The CDR3 DNA reads as TGTGCCAGCAGCCAAGTATCCGGACCCACTGAAGCTTTCTTT. It is translated as CASSQVSGPTEAFF.

This rearrangement joins TRBV28 to TRBJ1-5, with a tentative D call TRBD1 (5 bases). The V and J ends lost 5 bases and 3 bases respectively, with 14 bases between them. Germline V lookup: CDR1 MDHEN, CDR2 SYDVKM. This CDR3 region has 15 residues. CDR3 amino acids: CASSPPGGLNQPQHF. The CDR3 DNA reads TGTGCCAGCAGTCCCCCCGGGGGACTCAATCAGCCCCAGCATTTT.

V gene TRBV25-1 combines with J gene TRBJ1-6; the D is unclear. V lost 4 bases, J lost 3 bases, and 16 bases lay in between. Per the germline V gene, CDR1 is MGHDK and CDR2 is SYGVNS. This CDR3 region has 17 residues. The CDR3 is CASSASQVANYNSPLHF. CDR3 nucleotides: TGTGCCAGCAGTGCATCCCAGGTGGCGAACTATAATTCACCCCTCCACTTT.

This rearrangement joins TRBV2 to TRBJ2-1; D could derive from TRBD1 or TRBD2 (6 bases each). Germline V gives CDR1 SNHLY, CDR2 FYNNEI. The CDR3 is 15 residues long. Trimming removed 5 bases from V and 2 bases from J, with 13 bases in between. CDR3 nucleotides: TGTGCCAGCAGTCCCGGAGGGGGGACCTACAATGAGCAGTTCTTC. Translating it yields CASSPGGGTYNEQFF.

There are a few counts of this clone. This chain joins TRBV5-6 and TRBJ1-5; 8 bases agree with TRBD1. J gave up 5 bases and V 1 base, and 5 bases lay outside the gene matches. The CDR3 totals 15 residues. Germline CDR1 and CDR2: SGHDT and YYEEEE. The CDR3 loop is CASSLHPDRDQPQHF. CDR3 bases: TGTGCCAGCAGCTTGCACCCGGACAGGGATCAGCCCCAGCATTTT. The full variable domain, in which reference TRBV5-6 and TRBJ1-5 provide the parts outside the CDR3, is DAGVTQSPTHLIKTRGQQVTLRCSPKSGHDTVSWYQQALGQGPQFIFQYYEEEERQRGNFPDRFSGHQFPNYSSELNVNALLLGDSALYLCASSLHPDRDQPQHFGDGTRLSIL.

This clone was seen a handful of times. This chain connects TRBV29-1 to TRBJ2-5; TRBD2 might be the D (5 bases). Per germline, CDR1 SQVTM and CDR2 ANQGSEA. The CDR3 extends over 12 amino acids. Deletions cut 6 bases from V and 5 bases from J, with 13 bases between. The CDR3, as DNA: TGCAGCGTACGGCGGGCCGCGGAGACCCAGTACTTC. Residues: CSVRRAAETQYF. Full variable domain (rest looked up from reference TRBV29-1 and TRBJ2-5): SAVISQKPSRDICQRGTSLTIQCQVDSQVTMMFWYRQQPGQSLTLIATANQGSEATYESGFVIDKFPISRPNLTFSTLTVSNMSPEDSSIYLCSVRRAAETQYFGPGTRLLVL.

This clone was counted only a few times. The chain uses TRBV5-5 and TRBJ1-2, with TRBD1 identical over 7 bases. Germline values: CDR1 SGHKS, CDR2 YYEKEE (reference sequence). V shed 3 bases and J 4 bases; nucleotides not matched to a gene: 6. The CDR3 is 14 residues long. CDR3 in amino acids: CASSSSTGPYGYTF. CDR3 in DNA: TGTGCCAGCAGCTCGTCGACAGGGCCCTATGGCTACACCTTC.

In its sample, this clone was seen once. This sequence joins TRBV5-4 and TRBJ2-4, with a possible D match to TRBD2 (5 bases). Trimming cost V 2 bases and J 0 bases, with 12 bases left between them. Germline V gives CDR1 SGHNT, CDR2 YYREEE (reference sequence). There are 16 residues in the CDR3. CDR3 DNA sequence: TGTGCCAGCAGCTTCGGACTGCCTCTAGCCAAAAACATTCAGTACTTC. This encodes CASSFGLPLAKNIQYF.

Details on this clone: In the same sample, other DNA sequences code for this CDR3. The V call is TRBV5-6, the J call TRBJ1-2, with unresolved D. The germline V gene encodes CDR1 SGHDT and CDR2 YYEEEE. This CDR3 comprises 12 residues. V gave up 1 base and J gave up 5 bases, with 6 bases separating them. CDR3 nucleotides: TGTGCCAGCAGCTTGCGGGAGTATGGCTACACCTTC. Translation: CASSLREYGYTF.

This clone has a handful of counts. Other DNA sequences within the sample encode an identical CDR3. The chain couples TRBV7-9 to TRBJ1-6; D uncertain. Germline V CDR1 and CDR2: SEHNR, FQNEAQ (reference sequence). CDR3 length equals 12 residues. Trimming left V 6 bases short and J 6 bases short, with 6 bases between. The CDR3 nucleotides are TGTGCCAGCAGGGAGGGTAATTCACCCCTCCACTTT. Translating it yields CASREGNSPLHF.

The rearrangement joins TRBV29-1 to TRBJ1-5; 8 bases align to TRBD1. The ends lost 5 bases at V and 4 bases at J; junction bases unmatched: 4. Looked up from germline, CDR1 is SQVTM and CDR2 is ANQGSEA. The CDR3 covers 13 residues. The CDR3 coding sequence is TGCAGCGTTCAGGGGGCGGGGAATCAGCCCCAGCATTTT. It specifies CSVQGAGNQPQHF.

V and J are TRBV5-1 and TRBJ2-3; 8 bases align to TRBD2. V shed 4 bases, J shed 5 bases, and the junction held 6 bases outside the gene matches. This CDR3 spans 14 amino acids. Looked up from germline, CDR1 is SGHRS and CDR2 is YFSETQ. The CDR3 region has the DNA TGCGCCAGCAGCCCGGGACTAGTGGTAGATACGCAGTATTTT. It is translated as CASSPGLVVDTQYF.

The V gene is TRBV27, the J gene TRBJ1-4; D unclear. The CDR3 consists of 11 residues. The V gene lost 11 bases and the J gene lost 4 bases, with 8 bases spanning the gap. Per the germline V gene, CDR1 is MNHEY and CDR2 is SMNVEV (reference sequence). CDR3 DNA sequence: TGTGCCGAGCACAATAATGAAAAACTGTTTTTT. Translation gives CAEHNNEKLFF.